This T cell receptor (beta chain) originates from a study of cytomegalovirus exposure and HLA in healthy donors. Study-wide results and limits: In terms of immune exposure information, only CMV serostatus was available. The authors enumerated over 150 TCR beta chains as linked to cytomegalovirus.

Researchers ran the PCR with 60 Vbeta and 13 Jbeta primers. The protocol was immunoSEQ multiplex PCR, while the TCRdb copy is restricted to in-frame clones and leaves out a portion. The sample includes about 180,000 clones, over 70% of them seen just once. Germline values: CDR1 MGHRA, CDR2 YSYEKL. The junction had 12 bases not matched to a gene; V was cut back by 0 bases and J by 11 bases. The CDR3 totals 16 residues. Only a few counts were recorded for this clone. The antigen is unknown. The V call is TRBV4-1, the J call TRBJ1-1; TRBD1 aligns across 10 bases. The TCR comes from a woman aged 55-70 years in good health and CMV-seropositive. What was sequenced was PBMCs. CDR3 sequence (DNA): TGCGCCAGCAGCCAAGATCACCCGGGACAGGGGAGGGGCGCTTTCTTT. This gives the protein CASSQDHPGQGRGAFF.